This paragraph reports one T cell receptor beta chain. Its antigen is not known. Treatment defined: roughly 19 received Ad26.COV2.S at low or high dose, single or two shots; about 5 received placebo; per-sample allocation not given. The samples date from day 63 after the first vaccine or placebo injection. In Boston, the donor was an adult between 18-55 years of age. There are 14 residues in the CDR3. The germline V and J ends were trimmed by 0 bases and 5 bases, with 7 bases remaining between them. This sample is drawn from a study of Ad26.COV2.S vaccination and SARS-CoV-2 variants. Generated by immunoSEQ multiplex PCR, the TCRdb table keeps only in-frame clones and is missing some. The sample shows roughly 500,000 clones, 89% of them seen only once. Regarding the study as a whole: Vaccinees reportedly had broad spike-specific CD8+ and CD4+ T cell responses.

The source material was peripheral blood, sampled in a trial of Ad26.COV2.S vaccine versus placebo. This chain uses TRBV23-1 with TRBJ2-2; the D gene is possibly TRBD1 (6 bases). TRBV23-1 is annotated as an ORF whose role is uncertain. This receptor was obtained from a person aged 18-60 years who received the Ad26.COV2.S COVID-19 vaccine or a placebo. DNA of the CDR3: TGCGCCAGCAGTCAATCGCAGGGGACCGGGGAGCTGTTTTTT. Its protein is CASSQSQGTGELFF.